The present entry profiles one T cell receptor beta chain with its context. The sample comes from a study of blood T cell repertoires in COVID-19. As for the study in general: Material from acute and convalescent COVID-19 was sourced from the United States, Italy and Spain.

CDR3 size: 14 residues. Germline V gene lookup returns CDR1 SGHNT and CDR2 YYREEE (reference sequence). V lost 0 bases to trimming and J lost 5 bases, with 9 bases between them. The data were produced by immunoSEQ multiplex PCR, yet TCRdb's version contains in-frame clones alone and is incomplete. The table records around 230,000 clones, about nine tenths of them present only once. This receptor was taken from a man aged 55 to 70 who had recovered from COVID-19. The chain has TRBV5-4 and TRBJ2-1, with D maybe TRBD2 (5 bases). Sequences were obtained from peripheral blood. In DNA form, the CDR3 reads TGTGCCAGCAGCTTGGGTGGGAGTAACAATGAGCAGTTCTTC. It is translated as CASSLGGSNNEQFF.